This entry lists 31 T cell receptor beta chains sequenced from one sample in a study of T-cell memory formation after mild COVID-19. Via MiXCR, TCRdb re-called the 5' RACE reads, giving one row per CDR3 protein. The sample records some 310,000 distinct CDR3 sequences, 20% to 25% being singletons. The sequenced sample consisted of PBMCs or a T cell subset sorted from them (not recorded which). These receptors were obtained from a man aged 18 to 30 who had mild COVID-19 (a few samples of this study predate the infection). Cell type and time point are not known.

This clonotype has a handful of counts. The CDR3 reads CASSFADRGDYGYTF. CDR3 sequence (DNA): TGTGCCAGCAGCTTCGCGGACAGGGGAGACTATGGCTACACCTTC. This chain links TRBV7-9 with TRBJ1-2, with 9 bases aligning to TRBD1. Germline V gene data show CDR1 as SEHNR and CDR2 as FQNEAQ (reference sequence). Trimming took 3 bases from V and 3 from J; bases not matched to a gene: 5. The CDR3 is 15 amino acids.

The rearrangement links TRBV19 to TRBJ2-1; D possibly corresponds to TRBD2 (6 bases). CDR3 size: 14 residues. V lost 10 bases and J 5 bases, leaving 18 bases between the germline ends. Germline lookup yields CDR1 LNHDA and CDR2 SQIVND (reference sequence). As DNA, the CDR3 is TGTGCCACCCGGGGTTTTTCGGGGGACAATGAGCAGTTCTTC. Its protein product is CATRGFSGDNEQFF.

In the case of this clonotype: The junction departs from germline at one end; a sequencing error may be responsible. This chain connects TRBV12-3 or TRBV12-4 to TRBJ2-2; the D is unclear. The CDR3 has 11 amino acids. This chain's CDR3 is CACSYTRELFF. The CDR3 DNA sequence: TGTGCCTGCAGCTACACCAGGGAGCTGTTTTTT.

This clonotype was picked up a small number of times. The chain joins TRBV29-1 to TRBJ1-2; 12 nucleotides match TRBD1. V was clipped by 4 bases and J by 3 bases; unmatched bases: 6. This CDR3 is built from 15 residues. Germline V CDR1 and CDR2: SQVTM, ANQGSEA. DNA for the CDR3: TGCAGCGTTGTCCTCGGGGACAGGGGGCACTATGGCTACACCTTC. Its protein is CSVVLGDRGHYGYTF.

In this sample, this clonotype turned up a few times. V gene TRBV4-2 combines with J gene TRBJ2-1, with a tentative D call TRBD2 (7 bases). V was shortened by 6 bases and J by 8 bases, with 11 bases between the two germline ends. There are 12 residues in the CDR3. Germline values: CDR1 LGHNA, CDR2 YNFKEQ. For the CDR3, the DNA is TGTGCCAGCAGGGGGGGGCGCTATGAGCAGTTCTTC. Translated, it gives CASRGGRYEQFF.

This clonotype was seen repeatedly, ten times or more. The V and J genes are TRBV7-2 and TRBJ2-3; D is ambiguous. This CDR3 comprises 11 residues. V lost 5 bases and J lost 6, with 6 bases in between. Germline CDR1 SGHTA, CDR2 FQGNSA. The CDR3 reads CASSQRDTQYF. For the CDR3, the DNA is TGTGCCAGCAGCCAACGGGATACGCAGTATTTT.

The chain carries TRBV11-2 and TRBJ2-3; TRBD1 matches 9 bases. CDR1 and CDR2 from the germline V gene are SGHAT and FQNNGV. This CDR3 is built from 16 residues. J lost 4 bases, V lost 5 bases, and 10 bases had no gene match. CDR3 amino acids: CASSLAGTGYADTQYF. The CDR3 DNA sequence: TGTGCCAGCAGCCTCGCCGGGACAGGGTACGCAGATACGCAGTATTTT.

The chain couples TRBV7-8 to TRBJ2-7; TRBD1 agrees at 8 bases. V lost 2 bases to trimming and J lost 1 base; unmatched junction nucleotides: 4. The CDR3 extends over 15 amino acids. Germline lookup yields CDR1 SGHVS and CDR2 FQNEAQ. CDR3 region: CASSLLGTGSYEQYF. The CDR3 nucleotides are TGTGCCAGCAGCTTACTCGGGACAGGATCCTACGAGCAGTACTTC.

The CDR3 region has the DNA TGCAGCGTTGACGGAGGCTACGAGCAGTACTTC. Residues: CSVDGGYEQYF. The V call is TRBV29-1, the J call TRBJ2-7; D possibly corresponds to TRBD2 (5 bases). V was trimmed by 3 bases and J by 3 bases, leaving 6 bases between them. CDR1 SQVTM and CDR2 ANQGSEA come from the germline V gene. The CDR3 extends over 11 amino acids.

This clonotype was counted between two and nine times. The DNA of the CDR3 is TGTGCCAGCAGTCTCTCCACTGGGGGCACCGGGGAGCTGTTTTTT. Translated: CASSLSTGGTGELFF. The genes are TRBV12-3 or TRBV12-4 and TRBJ2-2; D possibly matches TRBD1 or TRBD2 (5 bases each). The CDR3 spans 15 residues. The germline V and J ends were trimmed by 5 bases and 4 bases, with 14 bases remaining between them.

The gene calls are TRBV7-2 and TRBJ1-2, with TRBD1 matching over 8 bases. V was pared by 3 bases and J by 5 bases, with 5 bases of the junction left unmatched. The CDR3 runs 14 residues. The germline V gene encodes CDR1 SGHTA and CDR2 FQGNSA. CDR3 sequence: CASSLPGGGYGYTF. In DNA form, the CDR3 reads TGTGCCAGCAGCTTGCCAGGGGGCGGATATGGCTACACCTTC.

The CDR3 region is CASSLGGGERVEAFF. The CDR3 coding sequence is TGTGCCAGCAGCTTAGGAGGGGGGGAAAGGGTGGAAGCTTTCTTT. The chain uses TRBV7-9 and TRBJ1-1, with D perhaps TRBD1 (6 bases). The CDR3 consists of 15 residues. The germline V and J ends were trimmed by 1 base and 8 bases, with 17 bases remaining between them. From germline, CDR1 is SEHNR and CDR2 FQNEAQ (reference sequence). Full variable domain (outside the CDR3, taken from reference TRBV7-9 and TRBJ1-1): DTGVSQNPRHKITKRGQNVTFRCDPISEHNRLYWYRQTLGQGPEFLTYFQNEAQLEKSRLLSDRFSAERPKGSFSTLEIQRTEQGDSAMYLCASSLGGGERVEAFFGQGTRLTVV.

The chain is built from TRBV7-6 and TRBJ2-3; 10 nucleotides agree with TRBD1. The germline V gene has CDR1 SGHVS and CDR2 FNYEAQ. V shed 4 bases, J shed 1 base, and the junction held 5 bases outside the gene matches. This CDR3 has 16 amino acids. CDR3 protein: CASSWAGTGGTDTQYF. CDR3 coding DNA: TGTGCCAGCAGCTGGGCCGGGACAGGGGGCACAGATACGCAGTATTTT.

This clonotype has just a few counts. In DNA form, the CDR3 reads TGCGCCAGCAGCCAAGATTTAGGTGTCGCGGGAGAGCAGTACTTC. It codes for CASSQDLGVAGEQYF. This chain connects TRBV4-3 to TRBJ2-7; the D gene is possibly TRBD2 (6 bases). Trimming removed 0 bases from V and 7 bases from J, with 16 bases in between. This CDR3 has 15 amino acids. Germline values: CDR1 LGHNA, CDR2 YSLEER.

The chain recombines TRBV11-2 with TRBJ2-5; D might be TRBD2 (6 bases). Trimming cost V 2 bases and J 4 bases, with 11 bases left between them. Per germline, CDR1 SGHAT and CDR2 FQNNGV. The CDR3 runs 14 residues. CDR3 in amino acids: CASSLTGSRETQYF. The CDR3 DNA follows: TGTGCCAGCAGCTTAACCGGGAGTCGAGAGACCCAGTACTTC.

This clonotype showed up many times. The chain links TRBV5-1 to TRBJ1-5, with unresolved D. Germline assignment: CDR1 SGHRS and CDR2 YFSETQ. The CDR3 covers 15 residues. V lost 7 bases and J 3 bases, leaving 17 bases between the germline ends. This CDR3 is CASRTLGHSNQPQHF. For the CDR3, the DNA is TGCGCCAGCCGAACCTTAGGGCATTCCAATCAGCCCCAGCATTTT. Together with reference TRBV5-1 and TRBJ1-5, the CDR3 gives the full variable domain: KAGVTQTPRYLIKTRGQQVTLSCSPISGHRSVSWYQQTPGQGLQFLFEYFSETQRNKGNFPGRFSGRQFSNSRSEMNVSTLELGDSALYLCASRTLGHSNQPQHFGDGTRLSIL.

This clonotype was counted between two and nine times. The rearrangement links TRBV28 to TRBJ1-4, with a weak D call TRBD1 (6 bases). Germline CDR1 MDHEN, CDR2 SYDVKM. V was shortened by 7 bases and J by 7 bases, with 10 bases between the two germline ends. This CDR3 region has 12 residues. CDR3 DNA: TGTGCCAGCACCAGGGGAGGTGAAAAACTGTTTTTT. It specifies CASTRGGEKLFF.

The chain uses TRBV5-4 and TRBJ2-2, with 9 positions matching TRBD1. Germline V lookup: CDR1 SGHNT, CDR2 YYREEE (reference sequence). This CDR3 is built from 22 residues. J gave up 0 bases and V 1 base, and 19 bases lay outside the gene matches. CDR3 sequence reads: CASSLSEFGDRDNIANTGELFF. The CDR3 DNA is TGTGCCAGCAGCTTGTCGGAGTTTGGGGACAGGGATAATATCGCGAACACCGGGGAGCTGTTTTTT.

This clonotype appeared a few times. The chain recombines TRBV6-6 with TRBJ2-1; no clear D gene. Germline lookup yields CDR1 MNHNY and CDR2 SVGAGI (reference sequence). With 2 bases removed from V and 2 bases from J, the gap between germline ends came to 4 bases. The CDR3 is made up of 13 amino acids. CDR3 DNA: TGTGCCAGCAGTTACCAGGCCTACAATGAGCAGTTCTTC. Translating gives CASSYQAYNEQFF.

The chain is built from TRBV4-2 and TRBJ2-1; 8 positions match TRBD2. V shed 0 bases and J 7 bases; nucleotides not matched to a gene: 8. Germline CDR1 reads LGHNA; CDR2 reads YNFKEQ. The CDR3 covers 16 residues. CDR3 residues: CASSQDRGGGWNEQFF. The CDR3 DNA reads TGTGCCAGCAGCCAAGATCGTGGCGGGGGGTGGAATGAGCAGTTCTTC.

A remark on this clonotype: One end of the junction does not line up with germline, which may come from a read error. The genes are TRBV7-2 and TRBJ2-1, with 11 bases that match TRBD2. Looked up from germline, CDR1 is SGHTA and CDR2 is FQGNSA. The CDR3 totals 12 residues. The CDR3 nucleotides read TGTGCCAGCAGCCTAACTAGCGGGGGCTTGATTTTC. It yields the protein CASSLTSGGLIF.

This clonotype was picked up a small number of times. The chain carries TRBV4-1 and TRBJ2-1; the D is unclear. V was trimmed by 1 base and J by 7 bases, leaving 2 bases between them. Germline-derived CDR1 and CDR2 are MGHRA and YSYEKL. This CDR3 region has 11 residues. CDR3 protein: CASSQANEQFF. The CDR3 DNA reads TGCGCCAGCAGCCAAGCTAATGAGCAGTTCTTC.

This clonotype has a handful of counts. J is TRBJ1-5 and V is TRBV28; 10 bases are a match to TRBD1. V lost 7 bases to trimming and J lost 5 bases; unmatched junction nucleotides: 8. Germline loops: CDR1 MDHEN, CDR2 SYDVKM. The CDR3 extends over 15 amino acids. The CDR3 DNA reads TGTGCCAGCACCCCGGACAGGGGGTCCGATCAGCCCCAGCATTTT. This sequence encodes CASTPDRGSDQPQHF.

This sequence joins TRBV4-1 and TRBJ2-5, with D perhaps TRBD1 or TRBD2 (6 bases each). The CDR3 runs 14 residues. With 0 bases removed from V and 5 bases from J, the gap between germline ends came to 10 bases. Germline CDR1 and CDR2: MGHRA and YSYEKL. CDR3 DNA sequence: TGCGCCAGCAGCCAAGATCGGGGGCGGGAGACCCAGTACTTC. Translating gives CASSQDRGRETQYF.

This chain uses TRBV5-1 with TRBJ1-6, with D hard to call. The CDR3 is 13 amino acids. Germline V gene lookup returns CDR1 SGHRS and CDR2 YFSETQ. V lost 5 bases, J lost 7 bases, and 10 bases lay in between. CDR3 bases: TGCGCCAGCAGACCCGCGGAGAATTCACCCCTCCACTTT. Its protein is CASRPAENSPLHF.

The chain recombines TRBV7-6 with TRBJ1-1; 9 positions agree with TRBD1. V shed 5 bases, J shed 2 bases, and the junction held 3 bases outside the gene matches. There are 14 residues in the CDR3. Germline V gene lookup returns CDR1 SGHVS and CDR2 FNYEAQ. The CDR3 loop is CASSQTGGNTEAFF. CDR3 nucleotides: TGTGCCAGCAGCCAGACAGGGGGAAACACTGAAGCTTTCTTT.

This clonotype has only a few counts. The genes are TRBV12-3 or TRBV12-4 and TRBJ2-3; 11 nucleotides line up with TRBD2. V lost 6 bases to trimming and J lost 2 bases; unmatched junction nucleotides: 19. CDR3 length: 20 residues. In DNA, the CDR3 is TGTGCCAGCAGGTTGCTTACGGCATTCGGGACTAGCGGTTACACAGATACGCAGTATTTT. This translates into CASRLLTAFGTSGYTDTQYF.

This clonotype was counted ten times or more. The J gene is TRBJ2-7, the V gene TRBV12-3 or TRBV12-4; the match to TRBD1 covers 10 bases. The CDR3 has 14 residues. The junction had 9 bases not matched to a gene; V was cut back by 9 bases and J by 4 bases. The CDR3 region is CARYTRDRGYEQYV. The CDR3 nucleotides read TGTGCCAGGTATACCCGGGACAGGGGTTACGAGCAGTACGTC.

This clonotype was counted between two and nine times. This sequence joins TRBV5-1 and TRBJ2-2; possibly TRBD1 for D (5 bases). V shed 5 bases and J shed 2 bases, with 13 bases lying between them. Germline V gives CDR1 SGHRS, CDR2 YFSETQ. The CDR3 has 15 amino acids. This CDR3 is CASRGTGINTGELFF. CDR3 nucleotides: TGCGCCAGCAGAGGTACAGGTATCAACACCGGGGAGCTGTTTTTT.

The chain couples TRBV7-8 to TRBJ2-2, with D possibly being TRBD1 or TRBD2 (8 bases each). The germline V gene encodes CDR1 SGHVS and CDR2 FQNEAQ. The CDR3 consists of 19 residues. V was shortened by 6 bases and J by 3 bases, with 26 bases between the two germline ends. Written as DNA, the CDR3 is TGTGCCAGCAGACGAGGACAGGGCCGGGCGGGGGGTCACACCGGGGAGCTGTTTTTT. Protein: CASRRGQGRAGGHTGELFF.

The CDR3 region is CASSSSGTSAGTGELFF. The CDR3 DNA reads TGTGCCAGCAGCTCCTCCGGGACTAGCGCGGGCACCGGGGAGCTGTTTTTT. The chain couples TRBV11-2 to TRBJ2-2, with 10 bases that match TRBD2. This CDR3 is built from 17 residues. The ends lost 4 bases at V and 4 bases at J; junction bases unmatched: 9. CDR1 is SGHAT, CDR2 FQNNGV, per germline.